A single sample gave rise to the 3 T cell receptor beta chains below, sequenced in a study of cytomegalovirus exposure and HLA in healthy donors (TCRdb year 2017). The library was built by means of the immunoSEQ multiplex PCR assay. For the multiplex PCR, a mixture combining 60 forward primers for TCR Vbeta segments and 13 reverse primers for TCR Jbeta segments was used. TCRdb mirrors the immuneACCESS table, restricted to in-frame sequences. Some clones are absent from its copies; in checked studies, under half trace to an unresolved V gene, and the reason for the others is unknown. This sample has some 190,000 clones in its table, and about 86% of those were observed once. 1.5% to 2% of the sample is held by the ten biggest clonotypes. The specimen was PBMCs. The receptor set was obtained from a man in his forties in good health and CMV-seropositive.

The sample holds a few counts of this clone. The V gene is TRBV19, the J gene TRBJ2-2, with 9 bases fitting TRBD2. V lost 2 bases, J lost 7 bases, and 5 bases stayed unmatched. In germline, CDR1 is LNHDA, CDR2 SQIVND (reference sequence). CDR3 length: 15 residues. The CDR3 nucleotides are TGTGCCAGTAGTATAAAAGCTAGCGGGGTCGGGGAGCTGTTTTTT. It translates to CASSIKASGVGELFF.

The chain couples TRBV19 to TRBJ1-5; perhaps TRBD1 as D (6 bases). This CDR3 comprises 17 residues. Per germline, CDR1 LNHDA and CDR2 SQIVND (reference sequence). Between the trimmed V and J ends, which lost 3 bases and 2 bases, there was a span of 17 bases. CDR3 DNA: TGTGCCAGTAGTATCCTTGGCGGGGGCAAAGGCAATCAGCCCCAGCATTTT. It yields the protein CASSILGGGKGNQPQHF.

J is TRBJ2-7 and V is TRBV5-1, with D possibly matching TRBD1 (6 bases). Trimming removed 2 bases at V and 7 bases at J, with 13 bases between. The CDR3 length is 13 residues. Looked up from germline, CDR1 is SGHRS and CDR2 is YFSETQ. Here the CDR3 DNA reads TGCGCCAGCAGCTTAGAGGGGCAGGGGGAGCAGTACTTC. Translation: CASSLEGQGEQYF.